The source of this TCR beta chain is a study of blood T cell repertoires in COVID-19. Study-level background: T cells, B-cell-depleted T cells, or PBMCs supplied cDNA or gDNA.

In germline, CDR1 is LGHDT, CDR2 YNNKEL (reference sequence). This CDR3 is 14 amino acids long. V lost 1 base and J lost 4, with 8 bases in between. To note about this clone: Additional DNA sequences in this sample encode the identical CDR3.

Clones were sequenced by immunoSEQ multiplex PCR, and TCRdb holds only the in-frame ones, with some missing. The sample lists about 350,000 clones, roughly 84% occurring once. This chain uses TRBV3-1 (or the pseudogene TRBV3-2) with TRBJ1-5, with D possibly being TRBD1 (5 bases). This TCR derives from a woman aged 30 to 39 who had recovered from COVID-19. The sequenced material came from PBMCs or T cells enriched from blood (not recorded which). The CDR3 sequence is CASSQGQYNQPQHF. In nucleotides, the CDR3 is TGTGCCAGCAGCCAAGGACAGTATAATCAGCCCCAGCATTTT.